The next 11 T cell receptor beta chains were all read from a single sample in a study of OX40 agonist ivuxolimab in advanced cancers. Sequenced by immunoSEQ multiplex PCR; TCRdb stores in-frame clones only, minus some. The sample lists some 100,000 clones; around nine tenths were seen once. Source: CD4+ or CD8+ T cells sorted from blood, taken in a trial of the OX40 agonist ivuxolimab. These receptors came from an adult with an advanced solid tumor such as melanoma, head and neck, liver or kidney cancer.

This chain connects TRBV11-3 to TRBJ2-5; D ambiguous. V lost 5 bases, J lost 7 bases, and 14 bases lay in between. The V gene's germline CDR1 is SGHNT and CDR2 YENEEA. The CDR3 is made up of 13 amino acids. DNA for the CDR3: TGTGCCAGCAGCCTTGGACCCGACTCGACCCAGTACTTC. Encoded protein: CASSLGPDSTQYF.

The chain recombines TRBV7-2 with TRBJ2-2, with TRBD2 matching over 9 bases. The V gene end was trimmed by 2 bases and the J gene end by 6 bases; junction bases not matched to a gene: 7. The CDR3 is 16 residues long. The germline V gene encodes CDR1 SGHTA and CDR2 FQGNSA. The CDR3 DNA follows: TGTGCCAGCAGCTTAATCGCGGCGGGAGGGGCCGGGGAGCTGTTTTTT. Translated: CASSLIAAGGAGELFF.

This chain uses TRBV6-6 with TRBJ2-7; unclear D gene. Trimming took off 6 bases at V and 3 bases at J, with 12 bases between the two ends. This CDR3 has 13 residues. Germline CDR1 and CDR2: MNHNY and SVGAGI (reference sequence). CDR3 sequence: CASSVPSSYEQYF. CDR3 sequence (DNA): TGTGCCAGCAGCGTACCCTCGAGCTACGAGCAGTACTTC.

The chain links TRBV9 to TRBJ2-2; 9 positions match TRBD2. V gave up 4 bases and J gave up 7 bases; unmatched junction bases: 11. Germline CDR1 reads SGDLS; CDR2 reads YYNGEE. The CDR3 runs 16 residues. This chain's CDR3 is CASSKASGVGIGELFF. The CDR3 nucleotides read TGTGCCAGCAGCAAAGCTAGCGGGGTCGGTATCGGGGAGCTGTTTTTT.

This clone was observed a few times. The chain carries TRBV5-1 and TRBJ2-3; D ambiguous. This CDR3 region has 14 residues. Germline loops: CDR1 SGHRS, CDR2 YFSETQ. Deletions cut 6 bases from V and 0 bases from J, with 11 bases between. In nucleotides, the CDR3 is TGCGCCAGCAAAACAGTTCCTAGCACAGATACGCAGTATTTT. Translating it yields CASKTVPSTDTQYF.

There are a few counts of this clone. The chain recombines TRBV10-1 with TRBJ2-7; D unresolved. Germline loops: CDR1 WNHNN, CDR2 SYGVQD (reference sequence). This CDR3 is 15 amino acids long. V was trimmed by 8 bases and J by 1 base, leaving 18 bases between them. CDR3 loop: CASRASIVNSYEQYF. The CDR3 DNA reads TGCGCCAGCCGAGCGTCGATAGTCAATTCCTACGAGCAGTACTTC.

The chain joins TRBV7-9 to TRBJ2-3; TRBD2 might be the D (6 bases). The germline gives CDR1 SEHNR, CDR2 FQNEAQ (reference sequence). Trimming stripped 4 bases from V and 5 bases from J, with 13 bases between. There are 14 residues in the CDR3. For the CDR3, the DNA is TGTGCCAGCAGCTCGAGCGGGTTGGGAGATACGCAGTATTTT. This gives the protein CASSSSGLGDTQYF. Full variable domain (missing parts from reference TRBV7-9 and TRBJ2-3): DTGVSQNPRHKITKRGQNVTFRCDPISEHNRLYWYRQTLGQGPEFLTYFQNEAQLEKSRLLSDRFSAERPKGSFSTLEIQRTEQGDSAMYLCASSSSGLGDTQYFGPGTRLTVL.

V usage is TRBV28 and J usage is TRBJ1-1; no reliable D call. The V end lost 5 bases, the J end lost 0 bases, and 4 bases lay between the germline ends. The CDR3 spans 12 residues. CDR1 MDHEN and CDR2 SYDVKM come from the germline V gene. The CDR3, as DNA: TGTGCCAGCAGTCTATTGAACACTGAAGCTTTCTTT. It translates to CASSLLNTEAFF.

V is TRBV14 and J is TRBJ2-5; possibly TRBD1 for D (7 bases). Trimming removed 6 bases from V and 3 bases from J, with 17 bases in between. The CDR3 is made up of 15 amino acids. Germline assignment: CDR1 SGHDN and CDR2 FVKESK. The CDR3 loop reads CASSQWRGQKETQYF. The CDR3 nucleotides are TGTGCCAGCAGTCAATGGCGGGGACAGAAAGAGACCCAGTACTTC.

V and J are TRBV11-2 and TRBJ2-7; D might be TRBD2 (7 bases). The germline V gene encodes CDR1 SGHAT and CDR2 FQNNGV. This CDR3 spans 17 amino acids. V lost 5 bases and J lost 4, with 24 bases in between. The CDR3: CASSLGGAPNRVYEQYF. The DNA for the CDR3 is TGTGCCAGCAGCCTAGGGGGGGCCCCAAACAGGGTTTACGAGCAGTACTTC.

The chain recombines TRBV4-3 with TRBJ2-7; 9 nucleotides agree with TRBD1. CDR1 and CDR2 (germline): LGHNA, YSLEER. V dropped 0 bases and J dropped 3; count of bases not matched to a gene: 3. The CDR3 is made up of 15 amino acids. The CDR3 sequence: CASSQDGTGRYEQYF. In DNA, the CDR3 is TGCGCCAGCAGCCAAGATGGGACAGGGCGCTACGAGCAGTACTTC.